Listed here are 27 T cell receptor beta chains from one sample, sequenced in a study of neoadjuvant anti-PD-1 for oral cavity cancer. Time point meaning: after neoadjuvant nivolumab, at surgical resection. The method was immunoSEQ multiplex PCR; TCRdb's version includes in-frame clones alone and lacks a portion of them. The table includes over 11,000 clones, over 70% detected once. The input for sequencing was PBMCs, taken after nivolumab (anti-PD-1) treatment. Receptor source: a person aged 40 to 85 with oral cavity squamous cell carcinoma.

The chain has TRBV28 and TRBJ1-2; D not certain. Trimming left V 1 base short and J 4 bases short, with 7 bases between. CDR1 MDHEN and CDR2 SYDVKM come from the germline V gene. The CDR3 is 13 amino acids. In DNA, the CDR3 is TGTGCCAGCAGTTTATACAGAGCCTATGGCTACACCTTC. It yields the protein CASSLYRAYGYTF.

Remarks on this clone: One end of the junction varies from germline; a read error may be responsible. The chain links TRBV30 to TRBJ1-1, with 8 nucleotides matching TRBD1. The V gene's germline CDR1 is GTSNPN and CDR2 SVGIG (reference sequence). The CDR3 runs to 14 residues. The CDR3 DNA reads as TGTGCCTGGATCAACAGGGGGGACCAACGTTCCGCTCTCTTT. This codes for CAWINRGDQRSALF.

This clone has just one count. V is TRBV6-5 and J is TRBJ2-7; TRBD2 matches 8 bases. Germline-derived CDR1 and CDR2 are MNHEY and SVGAGI. The CDR3 has 16 amino acids. Losses at the gene ends were 4 bases for V and 4 bases for J; bases not matched to a gene: 12. The CDR3: CASSWISREGRYEQYF. In DNA form, the CDR3 reads TGTGCCAGCAGTTGGATCTCCCGGGAGGGCAGATACGAGCAGTACTTC.

V gene TRBV5-1 combines with J gene TRBJ2-3; D is possibly TRBD2 (5 bases). The V gene lost 0 bases and the J gene lost 2 bases, with 13 bases spanning the gap. This CDR3 spans 16 amino acids. CDR1 is SGHRS and CDR2 is YFSETQ in the germline V gene. The CDR3: CASSLDAGEDTDTQYF. DNA for the CDR3: TGCGCCAGCAGCTTGGACGCCGGGGAAGACACAGATACGCAGTATTTT.

The rearrangement links TRBV27 to TRBJ1-5; 7 bases align to TRBD1. CDR1 MNHEY and CDR2 SMNVEV come from the germline V gene (reference sequence). J was trimmed by 4 bases and V by 9 bases; bases with no gene match: 6. The length of the CDR3 is 13 residues. In DNA form, the CDR3 reads TGTGCCAGTAAGACAGGGAAAAATCAGCCCCAGCATTTT. This gives the protein CASKTGKNQPQHF.

This chain joins TRBV5-1 and TRBJ1-2, with D unclear. The CDR3 consists of 14 residues. Germline values: CDR1 SGHRS, CDR2 YFSETQ. V was clipped by 5 bases and J by 4 bases, with 15 bases between them. The CDR3 protein is CASRRTQDPYGYTF. CDR3 nucleotide sequence: TGCGCCAGCAGGAGGACGCAGGACCCCTATGGCTACACCTTC.

This clone was found a few times. This chain connects TRBV28 to TRBJ1-2; 8 bases map to TRBD1. The V and J ends lost 3 bases and 4 bases, in that order; junction bases with no gene match: 4. The germline CDR1 and CDR2 sequences are MDHEN and SYDVKM. The CDR3 extends over 14 amino acids. In DNA, the CDR3 is TGTGCCAGCAGTTTCCCCAGGGGGCCCTATGGCTACACCTTC. This encodes CASSFPRGPYGYTF.

The genes are TRBV7-3 and TRBJ1-2; no clear D. Germline CDR1 reads SGHTA; CDR2 reads FQGTGA. The length of the CDR3 is 15 residues. The V and J ends lost 7 bases and 3 bases respectively, with 18 bases between them. The CDR3 DNA sequence: TGTGCCAGCACACCCGAGCCGACATTCGACTATGGCTACACCTTC. Translation: CASTPEPTFDYGYTF.

This chain links TRBV10-3 with TRBJ2-1, with 8 bases matching TRBD1. The CDR3 sequence is 15 residues long. Germline V CDR1 and CDR2: ENHRY, SYGVKD. V trimming: 4 bases; J trimming: 0 bases; junction bases outside the gene matches: 2. The CDR3 DNA is TGTGCCATCAGTGGTGACAGGGGCTCCTACAATGAGCAGTTCTTC. Translating it yields CAISGDRGSYNEQFF.

The rearrangement uses TRBV5-8 and TRBJ2-1; D gene ambiguous. The CDR3 contains 16 residues. Germline V gene sequence: CDR1 SGHTS, CDR2 YDEGEE. The V gene lost 0 bases and the J gene lost 2 bases, with 12 bases spanning the gap. In nucleotides, the CDR3 is TGTGCCAGCAGCTTGGATGGGTTCGCGGCCTACAATGAGCAGTTCTTC. Its translation: CASSLDGFAAYNEQFF.

This chain links TRBV13 with TRBJ1-3; a weak D match, TRBD1 (6 bases). The germline V gene encodes CDR1 PRHDT and CDR2 FYEKMQ (reference sequence). Deletions cut 7 bases from V and 2 bases from J, with 18 bases between. The CDR3 is 16 amino acids. CDR3 residues: CASTDFGEGAGNTIYF. The CDR3 bases are TGTGCCAGCACCGACTTCGGGGAGGGGGCTGGAAACACCATATATTTT.

This chain joins TRBV27 and TRBJ2-3; the D is unclear. CDR3 size: 14 residues. Germline V lookup: CDR1 MNHEY, CDR2 SMNVEV (reference sequence). The V end was cut by 5 bases, the J end by 0 bases, with 9 bases between. CDR3 sequence: CASSRPSSTDTQYF. DNA for the CDR3: TGTGCCAGCAGTCGACCAAGTAGCACAGATACGCAGTATTTT.

This clone was picked up a small number of times. V is TRBV11-2 and J is TRBJ2-7, with a possible D match to TRBD1 (6 bases). This CDR3 contains 16 residues. V dropped 0 bases and J dropped 2 bases, with 14 bases sitting between them. The germline V gene has CDR1 SGHAT and CDR2 FQNNGV. CDR3 amino acids: CASSLEGHSVAYEQYF. In nucleotides, the CDR3 is TGTGCCAGCAGCTTAGAGGGACATTCTGTCGCCTACGAGCAGTACTTC.

The chain uses TRBV29-1 and TRBJ1-2; 7 bases are a match to TRBD1. The length of the CDR3 is 14 residues. Germline V gene data show CDR1 as SQVTM and CDR2 as ANQGSEA. J was trimmed by 8 bases and V by 7 bases; bases with no gene match: 16. CDR3 in DNA: TGCAGCGCAGGGGGGGGCGATGCCGGCCGGGGCTACACCTTC. Residues: CSAGGGDAGRGYTF.

A few counts support this clone. The chain carries TRBV30 and TRBJ1-6; 8 nucleotides align to TRBD1. V lost 3 bases and J lost 7; bases outside the gene matches: 2. This CDR3 has 13 amino acids. Germline lookup yields CDR1 GTSNPN and CDR2 SVGIG (reference sequence). This chain's CDR3 is CAWSRDRNSPLHF. CDR3 sequence (DNA): TGTGCCTGGAGCAGGGACAGGAATTCACCCCTCCACTTT.

This clone was detected only once. The chain recombines TRBV6-5 with TRBJ2-7; tentatively, D is TRBD1 (6 bases). Germline CDR1 MNHEY, CDR2 SVGAGI. The CDR3 is 14 amino acids. The V end was cut by 0 bases, the J end by 0 bases, with 6 bases between. The CDR3 spells CASSYSGGSYEQYF. The CDR3 DNA sequence: TGTGCCAGCAGTTACTCAGGGGGCTCCTACGAGCAGTACTTC.

About this clone: At one of its ends the junction is not consistent with the germline gene, which may arise from a read error. V is TRBV7-7 and J is TRBJ2-3, with D unresolved. The CDR3 totals 13 residues. Germline CDR1 is SSHAT and CDR2 is FNYEAQ (reference sequence). CDR3 in DNA: TGTGCTAGCAGCTTAGGGTTAGCAGATACGCAGTATTTT. Its translation: CASSLGLADTQYF.

J is TRBJ2-4 and V is TRBV7-3; 7 bases map to TRBD1. Per the germline V gene, CDR1 is SGHTA and CDR2 is FQGTGA. This CDR3 region has 13 residues. J gave up 7 bases and V 5 bases, and 5 bases lay outside the gene matches. Written as DNA, the CDR3 is TGTGCCAGCAGCCCCCAACAGGGGAACATTCAGTACTTC. Translated, it gives CASSPQQGNIQYF.

The chain combines TRBV5-1 with TRBJ2-7; 8 bases fit TRBD1. Germline CDR1 SGHRS, CDR2 YFSETQ. The trim removed 4 bases at V and 5 bases at J, leaving 8 bases unmatched. This CDR3 is built from 14 residues. The CDR3 nucleotides read TGCGCCAGCAGCCCGGGACAGGACCAGCACGAGCAGTACTTC. Residues: CASSPGQDQHEQYF.

V is TRBV9 and J is TRBJ2-3, with 14 nucleotides matching TRBD2. V lost 0 bases and J lost 5; bases outside the gene matches: 8. Germline V CDR1 and CDR2: SGDLS, YYNGEE. CDR3 size: 18 residues. CDR3 nucleotide sequence: TGTGCCAGCAGCGTAGCCCGGGAGGGACTAGCGGGGGTAGATACGCAGTATTTT. Its protein is CASSVAREGLAGVDTQYF.

The rearrangement uses TRBV27 and TRBJ2-1; TRBD1 aligns across 7 bases. Per germline, CDR1 MNHEY and CDR2 SMNVEV (reference sequence). The V segment lost 2 bases and the J segment 5 bases; nucleotides outside the gene matches: 6. This CDR3 spans 15 amino acids. CDR3 region: CASSLAGTANNEQFF. In nucleotides, the CDR3 is TGTGCCAGCAGTTTAGCCGGGACAGCGAACAATGAGCAGTTCTTC.

This clone has only a few counts. The chain combines TRBV12-5 with TRBJ2-1, with 7 bases identical to TRBD2. This CDR3 spans 14 amino acids. The J segment lost 13 bases and the V segment lost 1 base, leaving 10 bases of the junction unmatched. CDR1 LGHNT and CDR2 FRNRAP come from the germline V gene. CDR3 residues: CASGLGTGREDQFF. The CDR3 DNA sequence: TGTGCTAGTGGTTTGGGTACAGGTCGGGAGGATCAGTTCTTC.

The chain links TRBV5-1 to TRBJ2-3; 11 bases match TRBD2. Germline V gene lookup returns CDR1 SGHRS and CDR2 YFSETQ. Unmatched junction bases numbered 4, after V lost 6 bases and J lost 4 bases. The CDR3 extends over 14 amino acids. DNA for the CDR3: TGCGCCAGCAAACTAGCGGGAGCGGCAGATACGCAGTATTTT. Protein product: CASKLAGAADTQYF.

This chain connects TRBV30 to TRBJ1-2; no clear D gene. V was pared by 4 bases and J by 4 bases, with 25 bases between. CDR3 length: 17 amino acids. CDR1 is GTSNPN, CDR2 SVGIG, per germline (reference sequence). CDR3 sequence: CAWTALRVPTGGYGYTF. The CDR3 bases are TGTGCCTGGACCGCGCTCCGGGTCCCAACGGGAGGCTATGGCTACACCTTC.

The genes are TRBV5-1 and TRBJ2-1; perhaps D is TRBD1 or TRBD2 (5 bases each). V shed 7 bases and J shed 7 bases, with 12 bases lying between them. The CDR3 totals 12 residues. Germline V CDR1 and CDR2: SGHRS, YFSETQ. CDR3 nucleotides: TGCGCCAGCGCATACGGGACGAATGAGCAGTTCTTC. Translating gives CASAYGTNEQFF.

This chain uses TRBV7-3 with TRBJ2-2; 8 nucleotides align to TRBD2. The CDR3 contains 17 residues. CDR1 and CDR2 from the germline V gene are SGHTA and FQGTGA. Unmatched junction bases numbered 12, after V lost 1 base and J lost 8 bases. The CDR3 here is CASSLNPTSAVVGELFF. For the CDR3, the DNA is TGTGCCAGCAGCTTAAATCCGACTAGCGCGGTGGTGGGGGAGCTGTTTTTT.

The CDR3 region has the DNA TGTGCCAGCAGCTTGCTCGGGACCTCGATGGAGCAGTACTTC. Its translation: CASSLLGTSMEQYF. The chain uses TRBV7-9 and TRBJ2-7; perhaps D is TRBD1 or TRBD2 (5 bases each). This CDR3 contains 14 residues. Trimming stripped 3 bases from V and 7 bases from J, with 16 bases between. Germline CDR1 reads SEHNR; CDR2 reads FQNEAQ (reference sequence).